Each of the 4 T cell receptor beta chains below was sequenced from the same sample in a study of blood T cell repertoires in COVID-19. The assay was immunoSEQ multiplex PCR, and TCRdb's table has in-frame clones only and misses some. The sample has 50,000 to 70,000 clones, 75% to 90% seen once. The material sequenced was peripheral blood. The receptors here all came from a human donor with active COVID-19. The donor label of this sample is uncertain.

V and J are TRBV12-3 or TRBV12-4 and TRBJ2-4, with 7 bases identical to TRBD1. J was trimmed by 1 base and V by 6 bases; bases with no gene match: 0. The CDR3 is made up of 13 amino acids. CDR3 DNA: TGTGCCAGCAGGGGACAGGCCAAAAACATTCAGTACTTC. It codes for CASRGQAKNIQYF.

The chain joins TRBV6-5 to TRBJ2-5; 9 bases align to TRBD1. The CDR3 is made up of 12 amino acids. V shed 10 bases and J 4 bases; nucleotides not matched to a gene: 4. Germline loops: CDR1 MNHEY, CDR2 SVGAGI. The CDR3 reads CATGTGRETQYF. The CDR3 nucleotides read TGTGCCACCGGGACAGGGCGAGAGACCCAGTACTTC.

This sequence joins TRBV6-5 and TRBJ1-2; 9 positions match TRBD1. CDR1 and CDR2 from the germline V gene are MNHEY and SVGAGI. J gave up 6 bases and V 0 bases, and 5 bases lay outside the gene matches. There are 15 residues in the CDR3. Here the CDR3 DNA reads TGTGCCAGCAGTTACTCAGAGACAGGGGGGGATGGCTACACCTTC. Protein: CASSYSETGGDGYTF.

The gene calls are TRBV28 and TRBJ1-1, with 9 bases lining up with TRBD1. The V segment lost 6 bases and the J segment 3 bases; nucleotides outside the gene matches: 5. From germline, CDR1 is MDHEN and CDR2 SYDVKM. The CDR3 covers 14 residues. CDR3 amino acids: CASRLTGGDTEAFF. The DNA for the CDR3 is TGTGCCAGCAGGCTGACAGGGGGGGACACTGAAGCTTTCTTT.